These 24 T cell receptor beta chains were sequenced from one sample in a study of blood T cell repertoires in COVID-19. Repertoires were generated with immunoSEQ multiplex PCR, while TCRdb's copy carries only in-frame clones and drops some. The sample includes around 64,000 clones, 87% of them seen just once. Sequenced input: peripheral blood. The origin of the receptors is a man in his forties or fifties with active COVID-19.

This clone has only one observation. V and J are TRBV2 and TRBJ2-5, with D possibly TRBD1 on 5 matching bases. CDR3 length: 13 residues. Trimming took 6 bases from V and 4 from J, leaving 12 bases between them. Germline assignment: CDR1 SNHLY and CDR2 FYNNEI. CDR3 sequence: CASSFQGTETQYF. The CDR3 region has the DNA TGTGCCAGCAGCTTCCAGGGTACAGAGACCCAGTACTTC. The full variable domain, completed using reference TRBV2 and TRBJ2-5, is EPEVTQTPSHQVTQMGQEVILRCVPISNHLYFYWYRQILGQKVEFLVSFYNNEISEKSEIFDDQFSVERPDGSNFTLKIRSTKLEDSAMYFCASSFQGTETQYFGPGTRLLVL.

In its sample, this clone was seen once. The chain couples TRBV19 to TRBJ2-3, with TRBD2 identical over 8 bases. Trimming at V came to 5 bases and at J to 3 bases, leaving 10 bases not matched to a gene. The CDR3 contains 16 residues. Germline V gene sequence: CDR1 LNHDA, CDR2 SQIVND (reference sequence). The CDR3 sequence: CASSPRLAGRTDTQYF. The CDR3 DNA follows: TGTGCCAGTAGTCCTCGTTTAGCGGGACGGACAGATACGCAGTATTTT. Using reference TRBV19 and TRBJ2-3 for the parts outside the CDR3, the full variable domain is DGGITQSPKYLFRKEGQNVTLSCEQNLNHDAMYWYRQDPGQGLRLIYYSQIVNDFQKGDIAEGYSVSREKKESFPLTVTSAQKNPTAFYLCASSPRLAGRTDTQYFGPGTRLTVL.

The chain uses TRBV11-3 and TRBJ2-2; 7 bases match TRBD2. The V and J ends lost 6 bases and 4 bases, in that order; junction bases with no gene match: 20. The CDR3 spans 19 residues. Germline CDR1 and CDR2: SGHNT and YENEEA. The CDR3 DNA reads as TGTGCCAGCAGGCGGGGGAGAAACCACACACCTCGTGGCACCGGGGAGCTGTTTTTT. Amino acids: CASRRGRNHTPRGTGELFF.

Regarding this clone: One end of the junction does not line up with germline, which may come from a read error. In nucleotides, the CDR3 is TGTGCTAGCAGCTTAGCGTGGAGGGGGCTAACCTACGAGCAGTACTTC. Translated: CASSLAWRGLTYEQYF. The J gene is TRBJ2-7, the V gene TRBV7-7; tentative D call: TRBD1 (7 bases). This CDR3 is built from 16 residues. Looked up from germline, CDR1 is SSHAT and CDR2 is FNYEAQ (reference sequence).

The chain carries TRBV7-2 and TRBJ1-1; D unclear. The germline gives CDR1 SGHTA, CDR2 FQGNSA. The CDR3 has 15 residues. V lost 3 bases, J lost 1 base, and 12 bases lay in between. DNA for the CDR3: TGTGCCAGCAGCTTGGAGGGAGGGTGGAACACTGAAGCTTTCTTT. Translating it yields CASSLEGGWNTEAFF.

The chain uses TRBV14 and TRBJ2-7, with 8 bases matching TRBD2. This CDR3 spans 14 amino acids. Germline values: CDR1 SGHDN, CDR2 FVKESK. The V and J ends lost 8 bases and 3 bases, in that order; junction bases with no gene match: 9. The chain's CDR3 is CASGRTGGIYEQYF. For the CDR3, the DNA is TGTGCCAGCGGTAGAACGGGAGGGATCTACGAGCAGTACTTC.

The CDR3 region is CASSPRVPTEAFF. As DNA, the CDR3 is TGTGCCAGCAGCCCCAGGGTACCCACTGAAGCTTTCTTT. V usage is TRBV11-1 and J usage is TRBJ1-1, with D tentatively TRBD1 (5 bases). Trimming stripped 5 bases from V and 4 bases from J, with 11 bases between. Germline-derived CDR1 and CDR2 are SGHAT and FQDESV (reference sequence). CDR3 length: 13 amino acids. Filled out from reference TRBV11-1 and TRBJ1-1, the complete variable domain reads EAEVAQSPRYKITEKSQAVAFWCDPISGHATLYWYRQILGQGPELLVQFQDESVVDDSQLPKDRFSAERLKGVDSTLKIQPAELGDSAMYLCASSPRVPTEAFFGQGTRLTVV.

The chain couples TRBV24-1 to TRBJ2-1; tentatively, D is TRBD1 (5 bases). The CDR3 covers 12 residues. Germline CDR1 KGHDR, CDR2 SFDVKD. V dropped 9 bases and J dropped 4 bases, with 9 bases sitting between them. CDR3 sequence reads: CATSTVYNEQFF. CDR3 nucleotide sequence: TGTGCCACCTCGACAGTATACAATGAGCAGTTCTTC.

As to this clone: The sample holds other DNA sequences that translate to the same CDR3. J is TRBJ2-1 and V is TRBV28; 14 bases align to TRBD2. V lost 6 bases, J lost 7 bases, and 5 bases stayed unmatched. Per germline, CDR1 MDHEN and CDR2 SYDVKM. This CDR3 region has 15 residues. CDR3 sequence: CASSRLAGGSNEQFF. The CDR3 nucleotides are TGTGCCAGCAGCCGACTAGCGGGAGGGTCGAATGAGCAGTTCTTC.

The chain combines TRBV12-3 or TRBV12-4 with TRBJ1-3; D is unresolved. V lost 8 bases and J lost 4, with 9 bases in between. This CDR3 has 12 amino acids. CDR3 in DNA: TGTGCCAGCGGGTCGGGAGGAAACACCATATATTTT. Its protein is CASGSGGNTIYF.

The CDR3 DNA sequence: TGTGCCATCAGTCGTACAGGGTTAAGGGCTGAAGCTTTCTTT. It yields the protein CAISRTGLRAEAFF. The chain employs TRBV10-3 and TRBJ1-1; D perhaps matches TRBD1 (6 bases). Germline CDR1 reads ENHRY; CDR2 reads SYGVKD. V dropped 5 bases and J dropped 6 bases, with 16 bases sitting between them. The CDR3 totals 14 residues.

There are a few counts of this clone. The chain employs TRBV7-3 and TRBJ2-2, with 10 bases that match TRBD2. The CDR3 spans 14 residues. Germline loops: CDR1 SGHTA, CDR2 FQGTGA. J lost 5 bases, V lost 7 bases, and 4 bases had no gene match. DNA of the CDR3: TGTGCCAGCAAAACTAGCGGGAAAACCGGGGAGCTGTTTTTT. It translates to CASKTSGKTGELFF.

This rearrangement joins TRBV6-2 or TRBV6-3 to TRBJ2-6; possible D gene TRBD2, 6 bases. V was trimmed by 4 bases and J by 2 bases, leaving 21 bases between them. Looked up from germline, CDR1 is MNHEY and CDR2 is SVGEGT. This CDR3 contains 19 residues. For the CDR3, the DNA is TGTGCCAGCAGTTCTCGACGTAGTTTTGGAGGGACTGGGGCCAACGTCCTGACTTTC. It is translated as CASSSRRSFGGTGANVLTF.

This clone occurred a few times. This chain links TRBV18 with TRBJ2-7; D is undetermined. This CDR3 has 12 residues. Trimming pared 3 bases from V and 3 bases from J, leaving 6 bases between. From germline, CDR1 is KGHSH and CDR2 LQKENI. CDR3 sequence (DNA): TGTGCCAGCTCACCTGGGCTCTACGAGCAGTACTTC. Encoded protein: CASSPGLYEQYF.

The chain links TRBV7-9 to TRBJ1-2, with no clear D. Per germline, CDR1 SEHNR and CDR2 FQNEAQ (reference sequence). The V gene lost 4 bases and the J gene lost 7 bases, with 7 bases spanning the gap. The CDR3 extends over 11 amino acids. CDR3 residues: CASSSGSGYTF. DNA of the CDR3: TGTGCCAGCAGCTCAGGCTCTGGCTACACCTTC.

This chain connects TRBV27 to TRBJ1-2; 9 nucleotides match TRBD1. CDR3 size: 15 residues. Per the germline V gene, CDR1 is MNHEY and CDR2 is SMNVEV (reference sequence). Trimming took 5 bases from V and 6 from J; bases not matched to a gene: 10. Here the CDR3 reads CASSPFTGGYHGYTF. The CDR3 DNA reads TGTGCCAGCAGTCCCTTCACAGGGGGCTACCATGGCTACACCTTC.

V and J are TRBV28 and TRBJ2-5, with TRBD1 as a possible D gene (6 bases). Germline CDR1 reads MDHEN; CDR2 reads SYDVKM. The CDR3 extends over 15 amino acids. V was pared by 5 bases and J by 5 bases, with 18 bases between. The CDR3 region has the DNA TGTGCCAGCAGTCCGCCGACACAGGGTACTGAGACCCAGTACTTC. As protein: CASSPPTQGTETQYF.

This chain uses TRBV6-5 with TRBJ1-1; 7 bases agree with TRBD1. This CDR3 has 14 residues. Per the germline V gene, CDR1 is MNHEY and CDR2 is SVGAGI. Trimming cost V 6 bases and J 3 bases; bases outside gene matches: 7. The CDR3 DNA follows: TGTGCCAGCAGCGTCGACAGGGCGGACACTGAAGCTTTCTTT. This gives the protein CASSVDRADTEAFF.

CDR3 protein: CASSGPREGNTEAFF. CDR3 nucleotides: TGTGCCAGCAGCGGGCCGCGTGAGGGGAACACTGAAGCTTTCTTT. The gene calls are TRBV7-2 and TRBJ1-1; D gene unclear. The CDR3 loop spans 15 amino acids. The germline CDR1 and CDR2 sequences are SGHTA and FQGNSA. Between the trimmed V and J ends, which lost 5 bases and 1 base, there was a span of 14 bases.

The V and J genes are TRBV28 and TRBJ2-5, with D possibly being TRBD2 (6 bases). This CDR3 has 14 amino acids. The germline V and J ends were trimmed by 2 bases and 5 bases, with 12 bases remaining between them. Per the germline V gene, CDR1 is MDHEN and CDR2 is SYDVKM. CDR3 in amino acids: CASSLRAGGETQYF. CDR3 DNA: TGTGCCAGCAGTTTAAGGGCAGGAGGGGAGACCCAGTACTTC.

The chain uses TRBV30 and TRBJ2-3, with 13 positions matching TRBD2. The CDR3 is 15 residues long. From germline, CDR1 is GTSNPN and CDR2 SVGIG (reference sequence). Trimming removed 5 bases from V and 4 bases from J; junction bases left unmatched: 6. DNA for the CDR3: TGTGCCTGGGGACTAGCGGGAGTTTGGGCAGATACGCAGTATTTT. Its protein product is CAWGLAGVWADTQYF.

This sequence joins TRBV6-2 or TRBV6-3 and TRBJ1-2; TRBD1 agrees at 9 bases. There are 14 residues in the CDR3. Losses at the gene ends were 5 bases for V and 0 bases for J; bases not matched to a gene: 1. CDR1 MNHEY and CDR2 SVGEGT come from the germline V gene. The CDR3 spells CASSGQGTNYGYTF. CDR3 DNA sequence: TGTGCCAGCAGTGGACAGGGGACTAACTATGGCTACACCTTC.

This clone is judged medium-sized. This sequence joins TRBV7-9 and TRBJ2-6, with TRBD2 matching 14 bases. Trimming removed 5 bases from V and 0 bases from J; junction bases left unmatched: 15. CDR1 is SEHNR, CDR2 FQNEAQ, per germline (reference sequence). The CDR3 has 22 amino acids. The CDR3, as DNA: TGTGCCAGCAGCACAGGACTAGCGGGAGGCTTCTTGGCTTCCTCTGGGGCCAACGTCCTGACTTTC. It is translated as CASSTGLAGGFLASSGANVLTF.

The chain uses TRBV19 and TRBJ1-2; no clear D gene. Germline V gene lookup returns CDR1 LNHDA and CDR2 SQIVND (reference sequence). This CDR3 is built from 15 residues. Between the trimmed V and J ends, which lost 5 bases and 4 bases, there was a span of 17 bases. CDR3 region: CASSDDTTLFYGYTF. In DNA, the CDR3 is TGTGCCAGTAGTGACGACACGACCCTCTTCTATGGCTACACCTTC.